These 27 T cell receptor beta chains were sequenced from one sample in a study of blood T cell repertoires in COVID-19. Using immunoSEQ multiplex PCR, the repertoire was profiled, and TCRdb retains in-frame clones only, with some absent. This sample has roughly 200,000 clones, with about four fifths found just once. What was sequenced was peripheral blood. These receptors all stem from a woman aged 40 to 50 with COVID-19, enrolled during active disease.

The gene calls are TRBV5-4 and TRBJ2-3; D gene uncertain. Per the germline V gene, CDR1 is SGHNT and CDR2 is YYREEE (reference sequence). V lost 0 bases and J 6 bases, leaving 8 bases between the germline ends. CDR3 length equals 13 residues. The CDR3 reads CASSLDQADTQYF. The CDR3 DNA sequence: TGTGCCAGCAGCTTGGACCAGGCGGATACGCAGTATTTT.

V is TRBV27 and J is TRBJ1-6; 7 bases map to TRBD1. Germline-derived CDR1 and CDR2 are MNHEY and SMNVEV (reference sequence). V lost 3 bases and J lost 14; bases outside the gene matches: 10. The length of the CDR3 is 14 residues. The DNA for the CDR3 is TGTGCCAGCAGTTTTGGGACAGAGGGTCAGGCCCTCCACTTT. Protein: CASSFGTEGQALHF.

The chain recombines TRBV3-1 (or the pseudogene TRBV3-2) with TRBJ2-3, with 11 bases that match TRBD2. V dropped 2 bases and J dropped 7; count of bases not matched to a gene: 5. CDR1 and CDR2 from the germline V gene are LGHDT and YNNKEL (reference sequence). The CDR3 is 15 residues long. CDR3 sequence (DNA): TGTGCCAGCAGCCAATTCAGACTAGCGGGACATACGCAGTATTTT. Encoded protein: CASSQFRLAGHTQYF.

The rearrangement joins TRBV2 to TRBJ1-3; D remains ambiguous. Deletions cut 3 bases from V and 2 bases from J, with 14 bases between. Germline assignment: CDR1 SNHLY and CDR2 FYNNEI. This CDR3 spans 16 amino acids. CDR3 in amino acids: CASSDSPRETGNTIYF. CDR3 DNA: TGTGCCAGCAGTGATTCCCCCCGGGAAACTGGAAACACCATATATTTT.

This chain links TRBV4-2 with TRBJ2-2; TRBD2 aligns across 12 bases. Trimming at V came to 1 base and at J to 3 bases, leaving 6 bases not matched to a gene. Per the germline V gene, CDR1 is LGHNA and CDR2 is YNFKEQ. The CDR3 spans 18 residues. CDR3 loop: CASSQGLAGGQYTGELFF. In DNA form, the CDR3 reads TGTGCCAGCAGCCAAGGGCTAGCGGGGGGGCAATACACCGGGGAGCTGTTTTTT.

In its sample, this clone was seen once. The chain joins TRBV7-2 to TRBJ2-2; 8 bases agree with TRBD1. V shed 8 bases, J shed 5 bases, and the junction held 7 bases outside the gene matches. Per the germline V gene, CDR1 is SGHTA and CDR2 is FQGNSA. The CDR3 is 14 amino acids. CDR3 residues: CASRGQGETGELFF. The CDR3 DNA sequence: TGTGCCAGCCGAGGACAGGGCGAAACCGGGGAGCTGTTTTTT.

The J gene is TRBJ1-5, the V gene TRBV2, with 8 bases identical to TRBD1. With V trimmed by 5 bases and J by 7 bases, 4 bases remained unmatched. The CDR3 extends over 13 amino acids. The V gene's germline CDR1 is SNHLY and CDR2 FYNNEI. The CDR3 DNA reads TGTGCCAGCAGTAAGGACAGGGTGCAGCCCCAGCATTTT. It translates to CASSKDRVQPQHF.

The chain recombines TRBV29-1 with TRBJ2-7, with TRBD2 as a possible D gene (5 bases). Trimming pared 4 bases from V and 2 bases from J, leaving 15 bases between. In germline, CDR1 is SQVTM, CDR2 ANQGSEA. The CDR3 spans 14 residues. This chain's CDR3 is CSVASRRSTYEQYF. The CDR3 DNA reads TGCAGCGTTGCGTCAAGGAGGTCAACCTACGAGCAGTACTTC.

The chain couples TRBV5-8 to TRBJ2-3; D might be TRBD1 (5 bases). Germline V gene data show CDR1 as SGHTS and CDR2 as YDEGEE. V lost 8 bases, J lost 5 bases, and 18 bases lay in between. The CDR3 contains 14 residues. Here the CDR3 DNA reads TGTGCCAGTCCCCTGGGGCTAGAGCAAGATACGCAGTATTTT. This encodes CASPLGLEQDTQYF. Full variable domain (missing parts from reference TRBV5-8 and TRBJ2-3): EAGVTQSPTHLIKTRGQQATLRCSPISGHTSVYWYQQALGLGLQFLLWYDEGEERNRGNFPPRFSGRQFPNYSSELNVNALELEDSALYLCASPLGLEQDTQYFGPGTRLTVL.

Only one count was recorded for this clone. V usage is TRBV30 and J usage is TRBJ2-1, with TRBD1 matching over 12 bases. V trimming: 1 base; J trimming: 5 bases; junction bases outside the gene matches: 3. Germline CDR1 is GTSNPN and CDR2 is SVGIG (reference sequence). CDR3 length: 15 residues. The CDR3 DNA reads as TGTGCCTGGAGTGGGGACAGGGGGCGAAACAATGAGCAGTTCTTC. Residues: CAWSGDRGRNNEQFF.

The V call is TRBV2, the J call TRBJ2-7, with a tentative D call TRBD2 (5 bases). The CDR3 totals 13 residues. V was pared by 4 bases and J by 2 bases, with 9 bases between. Looked up from germline, CDR1 is SNHLY and CDR2 is FYNNEI. The CDR3 loop reads CASSANGAYEQYV. The CDR3 bases are TGTGCCAGCAGTGCAAACGGGGCCTACGAGCAGTACGTC.

The V gene is TRBV11-2, the J gene TRBJ2-5, with D perhaps TRBD2 (6 bases). Per germline, CDR1 SGHAT and CDR2 FQNNGV. V was clipped by 0 bases and J by 7 bases, with 9 bases between them. The CDR3 is 13 residues long. The CDR3 nucleotides read TGTGCCAGCAGCTTAGATCACGGGGGGACCCAGTACTTC. This codes for CASSLDHGGTQYF.

The chain is built from TRBV27 and TRBJ1-6; D gene ambiguous. Trimming left V 1 base short and J 7 bases short, with 14 bases between. CDR1 and CDR2 from the germline V gene are MNHEY and SMNVEV (reference sequence). The CDR3 spans 16 residues. The CDR3 protein is CASSLFKSGKNSPLHF. CDR3 nucleotides: TGTGCCAGCAGTTTATTCAAGTCGGGGAAAAATTCACCCCTCCACTTT.

The rearrangement joins TRBV27 to TRBJ2-1; weak D call: TRBD1 (5 bases). The germline CDR1 and CDR2 sequences are MNHEY and SMNVEV (reference sequence). The length of the CDR3 is 14 residues. V gave up 0 bases and J gave up 8 bases, with 11 bases separating them. CDR3 nucleotide sequence: TGTGCCAGCAGTTTATCCAGTACAGGCGATGAGCAGTTCTTC. Translation: CASSLSSTGDEQFF.

This chain connects TRBV29-1 to TRBJ2-1; D possibly corresponds to TRBD2 (6 bases). The germline gives CDR1 SQVTM, CDR2 ANQGSEA. Trimming left V 7 bases short and J 6 bases short, with 13 bases between. This CDR3 contains 12 residues. The CDR3 DNA sequence: TGCAGCGCTAGCGTTACCAGCAATGAGCAGTTCTTC. This codes for CSASVTSNEQFF.

The chain joins TRBV19 to TRBJ2-3; D unclear. The CDR3 is 12 residues long. CDR1 LNHDA and CDR2 SQIVND come from the germline V gene (reference sequence). V lost 9 bases, J lost 2 bases, and 9 bases lay in between. CDR3 in DNA: TGTGCCAGCAAACAGAACACAGATACGCAGTATTTT. Translating gives CASKQNTDTQYF.

The chain couples TRBV10-1 to TRBJ2-3; 7 bases match TRBD1. This CDR3 has 15 amino acids. Germline V gene data show CDR1 as WNHNN and CDR2 as SYGVQD (reference sequence). The ends lost 2 bases at V and 6 bases at J; junction bases unmatched: 8. The CDR3 nucleotides are TGCGCCAGCAGTGAGCGGGACAGACCGGCGGATACGCAGTATTTT. This codes for CASSERDRPADTQYF.

The V call is TRBV19, the J call TRBJ2-1; D is perhaps TRBD2 (8 bases). The CDR3 sequence is 16 residues long. CDR1 and CDR2 (germline): LNHDA, SQIVND (reference sequence). Trimming pared 0 bases from V and 4 bases from J, leaving 13 bases between. CDR3 sequence (DNA): TGTGCCAGTAGTATAGAGGCGGGGGGACAGTACAATGAGCAGTTCTTC. Translated, it gives CASSIEAGGQYNEQFF.

The chain employs TRBV6-5 and TRBJ2-7; no clear D. The V end was cut by 6 bases, the J end by 1 base, with 13 bases between. CDR1 and CDR2 (germline): MNHEY, SVGAGI. The length of the CDR3 is 14 residues. The DNA of the CDR3 is TGTGCCAGCAGCTACACTTCCTCATCCTACGAGCAGTACTTC. The encoded protein is CASSYTSSSYEQYF.

V usage is TRBV18 and J usage is TRBJ2-7; 7 nucleotides align to TRBD2. The CDR3 loop spans 15 amino acids. The V and J ends lost 3 bases and 7 bases, in that order; junction bases with no gene match: 12. Per the germline V gene, CDR1 is KGHSH and CDR2 is LQKENI. CDR3 residues: CASSPRGGGAGEQYV. CDR3 bases: TGTGCCAGCTCACCCCGGGGCGGGGGAGCAGGGGAGCAGTACGTC.

On this clone: The junction departs from the called germline gene at one end, perhaps through a read error. The genes are TRBV7-7 and TRBJ2-3; 11 bases map to TRBD1. CDR1 SSHAT and CDR2 FNYEAQ come from the germline V gene (reference sequence). The CDR3 is 17 residues long. The CDR3 loop reads CASSLDYRPGQGGTQYF. Written as DNA, the CDR3 is TGTGCTAGCAGCTTGGACTACCGGCCGGGACAGGGGGGAACGCAGTATTTT.

This clone has a handful of counts. The V call is TRBV7-2, the J call TRBJ2-2; 9 bases map to TRBD2. V lost 0 bases to trimming and J lost 6 bases; unmatched junction nucleotides: 5. CDR1 is SGHTA and CDR2 is FQGNSA in the germline V gene. The CDR3 has 16 residues. CDR3: CASSLASGGGAGELFF. The CDR3 nucleotides are TGTGCCAGCAGCTTAGCTAGCGGGGGCGGGGCCGGGGAGCTGTTTTTT.

The rearrangement links TRBV11-2 to TRBJ2-7, with D possibly being TRBD2 (6 bases). CDR3 length equals 15 residues. Between the trimmed V and J ends, which lost 7 bases and 0 bases, there was a span of 16 bases. In germline, CDR1 is SGHAT, CDR2 FQNNGV. The CDR3 reads CASTILAVSSYEQYF. For the CDR3, the DNA is TGTGCCAGCACCATTTTAGCGGTGAGCTCCTACGAGCAGTACTTC. The full variable domain, rest sourced from reference TRBV11-2 and TRBJ2-7, is EAGVAQSPRYKIIEKRQSVAFWCNPISGHATLYWYQQILGQGPKLLIQFQNNGVVDDSQLPKDRFSAERLKGVDSTLKIQPAKLEDSAVYLCASTILAVSSYEQYFGPGTRLTVT.

The V call is TRBV27, the J call TRBJ1-6, with D tentatively TRBD1 (5 bases). Germline lookup yields CDR1 MNHEY and CDR2 SMNVEV (reference sequence). The CDR3 has 16 amino acids. Trimming took 3 bases from V and 8 from J, leaving 17 bases between them. DNA for the CDR3: TGTGCCAGCAGTTTGGCGGGGGGTTTCGTCTATTCACCCCTCCACTTT. Translation: CASSLAGGFVYSPLHF.

This chain joins TRBV5-8 and TRBJ1-4; TRBD1 is a possible D gene (5 bases). The germline V and J ends were trimmed by 2 bases and 5 bases, with 10 bases remaining between them. CDR1 and CDR2 (germline): SGHTS, YDEGEE. The CDR3 consists of 14 residues. Written as DNA, the CDR3 is TGTGCCAGCAGCTTAAGAAGGGGAAATGAAAAACTGTTTTTT. Amino acid sequence: CASSLRRGNEKLFF. Filled out from reference TRBV5-8 and TRBJ1-4, the complete variable domain reads EAGVTQSPTHLIKTRGQQATLRCSPISGHTSVYWYQQALGLGLQFLLWYDEGEERNRGNFPPRFSGRQFPNYSSELNVNALELEDSALYLCASSLRRGNEKLFFGSGTQLSVL.

The chain carries TRBV11-2 and TRBJ2-5; TRBD2 matches 10 bases. Per germline, CDR1 SGHAT and CDR2 FQNNGV. Losses at the gene ends were 8 bases for V and 3 bases for J; bases not matched to a gene: 6. The CDR3 is 14 residues long. This CDR3 is CASSSGGGEETQYF. DNA for the CDR3: TGTGCCAGCTCTAGCGGGGGCGGAGAAGAGACCCAGTACTTC.

The J gene is TRBJ1-4, the V gene TRBV9; perhaps TRBD1 as D (6 bases). CDR1 is SGDLS and CDR2 is YYNGEE in the germline V gene. This CDR3 comprises 17 residues. V was cut by 4 bases and J by 11 bases, with 27 bases left in between. CDR3 coding DNA: TGTGCCAGCAGCCCACGTGATTCAGGGGATTCGGGGGGGAAACTGTTTTTT. As protein: CASSPRDSGDSGGKLFF. Full variable domain (missing parts from reference TRBV9 and TRBJ1-4): DSGVTQTPKHLITATGQRVTLRCSPRSGDLSVYWYQQSLDQGLQFLIQYYNGEERAKGNILERFSAQQFPDLHSELNLSSLELGDSALYFCASSPRDSGDSGGKLFFGSGTQLSVL.